The clone carrying this T cell receptor (beta chain) was observed a handful of times. MiXCR, applied by TCRdb to the 5' RACE reads, yields one record per CDR3 protein. The table shows 350,000 or so distinct CDR3 sequences, with about 9% occurring only once. This specimen belongs to a study of identical twins. This sequence originates from a woman between 45 and 65 years old in good health. The sequencing sample was made of naive T cells sorted from blood.

The CDR3 DNA reads as TGTGCCAGCAGCTTAACGGGCCAGGGCGGCACAGATACGCAGTATTTT. This codes for CASSLTGQGGTDTQYF. This sequence joins TRBV7-3 and TRBJ2-3; possible D gene TRBD1, 5 bases. The CDR3 spans 16 residues. V was pared by 0 bases and J by 1 base, with 11 bases between. Germline V gene data show CDR1 as SGHTA and CDR2 as FQGTGA.